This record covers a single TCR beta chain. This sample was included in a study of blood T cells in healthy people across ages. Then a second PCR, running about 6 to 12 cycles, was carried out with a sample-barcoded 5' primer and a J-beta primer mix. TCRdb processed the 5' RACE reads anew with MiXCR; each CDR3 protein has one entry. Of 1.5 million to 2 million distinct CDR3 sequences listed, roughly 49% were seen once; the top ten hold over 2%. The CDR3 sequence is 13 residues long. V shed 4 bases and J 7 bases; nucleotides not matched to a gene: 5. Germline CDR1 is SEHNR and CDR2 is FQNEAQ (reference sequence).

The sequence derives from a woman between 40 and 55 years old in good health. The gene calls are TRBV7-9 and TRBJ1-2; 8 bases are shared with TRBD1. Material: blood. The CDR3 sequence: CASSSPGGAGYTF. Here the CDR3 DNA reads TGTGCCAGCAGCTCTCCAGGGGGCGCTGGCTACACCTTC.